The 5 T cell receptor beta chains below come from one sample, sequenced in a study of T cells in women clearing cervical HPV infection. Repertoires were generated with immunoSEQ multiplex PCR, while TCRdb's copy carries only in-frame clones and drops some. There are some 31,000 clones in the sample, with approximately 3% held by the top ten. Sequenced sample: blood buffy coat. Receptors originate from a woman between 18 and 70 years old with a cervical HPV16 infection that either progressed to CIN3+ or cleared (not recorded which).

A note on this clone: The read falls 3 residues short of the CDR3 end, and the missing part is taken from the germline J gene. The chain combines TRBV5-1 with TRBJ2-7; TRBD1 matches 9 bases. This CDR3 spans 14 amino acids. Germline loops: CDR1 SGHRS, CDR2 YFSETQ. The ends lost 3 bases at V and 3 bases at J; junction bases unmatched: 4. The sequenced part of the CDR3 DNA is TGCGCCAGCAGCTCCGGGACAGGGCGCTACGAG. Amino acids: CASSSGTGRYE. The CDR3 as a whole reads CASSSGTGRYEQYF.

On this clone: The sequenced fragment ends 3 residues before the CDR3 boundary, so the rest is inferred from the germline J gene. The chain combines TRBV20-1 with TRBJ2-1; possible D gene TRBD2, 6 bases. The CDR3 totals 13 residues. With 4 bases removed from V and 2 bases from J, the gap between germline ends came to 9 bases. Per germline, CDR1 DFQATT and CDR2 SNEGSKA (reference sequence). CDR3 DNA (partial): TGCAGTGCTACCCTAGCGACCTACAATGAG. Translating gives CSATLATYNE. The full CDR3 is CSATLATYNEQFF.

A remark on this clone: The read finishes 3 residues shy of the CDR3 end, and the germline J gene is used to complete it. The chain employs TRBV20-1 and TRBJ2-2; perhaps TRBD2 as D (6 bases). This CDR3 is 13 amino acids long. Per the germline V gene, CDR1 is DFQATT and CDR2 is SNEGSKA (reference sequence). V gave up 5 bases and J gave up 3 bases, with 10 bases separating them. CDR3 DNA (partial): TGCAGTGCTTTATCGGGGGACACCGGGGAG. Translating gives CSALSGDTGE. In full, the CDR3 reads CSALSGDTGELFF.

The CDR3 reads CASGLPTQSDRDRETQYF. The sequenced CDR3 bases are TGTGCTAGTGGTTTGCCAACCCAATCAGACAGGGACAGAGAGACC. V usage is TRBV12-5 and J usage is TRBJ2-5, with 7 bases that match TRBD1. The read gets to within 3 residues of the CDR3 end, and the germline J gene fills in the rest. Losses at the gene ends were 2 bases for V and 4 bases for J; bases not matched to a gene: 16. Germline V gene sequence: CDR1 LGHNT, CDR2 FRNRAP. This CDR3 region has 18 residues.

On this clone itself: The CDR3 end is not reached by the read, which stops 3 residues before it; the germline J gene fills it in. The rearrangement uses TRBV9 and TRBJ2-7, with TRBD2 identical over 9 bases. The J segment lost 2 bases and the V segment lost 2 bases, leaving 2 bases of the junction unmatched. This CDR3 contains 14 residues. CDR1 SGDLS and CDR2 YYNGEE come from the germline V gene. The DNA read from the CDR3 is TGTGCCAGCAGCGTCGGCGGGGGGGCCTACGAG. This codes for CASSVGGGAYE. The CDR3, in full, reads CASSVGGGAYEQYF.